This T cell receptor (beta chain) was observed in a study of T cells in Graves' hyperthyroidism and ophthalmopathy. The CDR3 contains 17 residues. Germline V gene lookup returns CDR1 DFQATT and CDR2 SNEGSKA (reference sequence). V was shortened by 0 bases and J by 7 bases, with 21 bases between the two germline ends. Amplified regions were TCR beta CDR3 sequences from RNA transcripts. The TCR CDR3 first-round RT-PCR relied on the HTBI primer set. TCRdb called the multiplex PCR reads again in MiXCR, with one record for every CDR3 protein. The sample lists under 700,000 distinct CDR3 sequences; approximately 16% were seen once. This clonotype was counted only a few times. It was considered stable Graves' hyperthyroidism when ophthalmopathy did not progress within 18 months.

The rearrangement links TRBV20-1 to TRBJ2-2, with D possibly matching TRBD2 (5 bases). This receptor was identified in a woman younger than 35 with Graves' hyperthyroidism. The sequenced sample consisted of blood. This chain's CDR3 is CSARDVARVGGNGELFF. CDR3 sequence (DNA): TGCAGTGCTAGAGATGTGGCTCGGGTAGGAGGAAACGGGGAGCTGTTTTTT.